The 16 T cell receptor beta chains below were found in one sample sequenced in a study of blood T cell repertoires in COVID-19. Libraries were prepared by immunoSEQ multiplex PCR; TCRdb keeps only in-frame clonotypes and omits some of them. The sample records approximately 86,000 clones, 75% to 85% being singletons. The sample taken for sequencing was peripheral blood. Source of these receptors: an older woman with acute or convalescent COVID-19.

The rearrangement joins TRBV2 to TRBJ2-2; TRBD2 matches at 7 bases. CDR3 length equals 18 residues. The J segment lost 1 base and the V segment lost 1 base, leaving 9 bases of the junction unmatched. From germline, CDR1 is SNHLY and CDR2 FYNNEI. The CDR3 sequence is CASSEDNLGLQNTGELFF. The CDR3 bases are TGTGCCAGCAGTGAAGACAACTTGGGACTACAGAACACCGGGGAGCTGTTTTTT.

The chain is built from TRBV5-5 and TRBJ2-7; TRBD1 matches at 7 bases. There are 15 residues in the CDR3. V lost 1 base, J lost 2 bases, and 6 bases stayed unmatched. Germline V gene data show CDR1 as SGHKS and CDR2 as YYEKEE (reference sequence). In DNA, the CDR3 is TGTGCCAGCAGCTTGAGTTTCGGGACAGCCTACGAGCAGTACTTC. It specifies CASSLSFGTAYEQYF.

The V and J genes are TRBV19 and TRBJ1-4; tentative D call: TRBD1 (6 bases). The germline V and J ends were trimmed by 4 bases and 4 bases, with 13 bases remaining between them. CDR3 length equals 15 residues. CDR1 and CDR2 (germline): LNHDA, SQIVND (reference sequence). As DNA, the CDR3 is TGTGCCAGTAGTACCTCGGGACACATTAATGAAAAACTGTTTTTT. This encodes CASSTSGHINEKLFF.

This chain joins TRBV7-2 and TRBJ2-5; 10 positions match TRBD2. Germline-derived CDR1 and CDR2 are SGHTA and FQGNSA. This CDR3 is built from 17 residues. The V segment lost 5 bases and the J segment 4 bases; nucleotides outside the gene matches: 13. DNA of the CDR3: TGTGCCAGCAGCCCTGGTGGAGCGGGGGGGCTTAGAGAGACCCAGTACTTC. It is translated as CASSPGGAGGLRETQYF.

The table lists this clone with a count of one. The chain employs TRBV24-1 and TRBJ2-4, with D tentatively TRBD1 (5 bases). Germline V CDR1 and CDR2: KGHDR, SFDVKD. CDR3 length: 16 amino acids. Trimming took off 3 bases at V and 1 base at J, with 12 bases between the two ends. CDR3 coding DNA: TGTGCCACCAGTGATAATAAAGGGGCCGCCAAAAACATTCAGTACTTC. Protein: CATSDNKGAAKNIQYF.

The J gene is TRBJ2-1, the V gene TRBV6-4, with 14 bases lining up with TRBD2. V was pared by 10 bases and J by 9 bases, with 8 bases of the junction left unmatched. CDR1 is MRHNA and CDR2 is SNTAGT in the germline V gene. This CDR3 comprises 14 residues. The CDR3 here is CATTGTSGSGEQFF. The CDR3 nucleotides are TGTGCCACCACCGGGACTAGCGGGAGCGGTGAGCAGTTCTTC.

The chain employs TRBV5-4 and TRBJ1-1; the D is unclear. Trimming stripped 2 bases from V and 1 base from J, with 9 bases between. This CDR3 has 14 residues. Germline V gene lookup returns CDR1 SGHNT and CDR2 YYREEE (reference sequence). CDR3 in amino acids: CASSFTGSNTEAFF. DNA for the CDR3: TGTGCCAGCAGCTTTACCGGGTCGAACACTGAAGCTTTCTTT.

The CDR3 sequence: CASSVDYVETQYF. CDR3 DNA: TGTGCCAGTAGTGTGGACTATGTTGAGACCCAGTACTTC. This chain links TRBV19 with TRBJ2-5; a weak D match, TRBD2 (6 bases). Germline V gene sequence: CDR1 LNHDA, CDR2 SQIVND (reference sequence). CDR3 length: 13 residues. Deletions cut 5 bases from V and 5 bases from J, with 12 bases between.

This chain links TRBV5-1 with TRBJ1-3; TRBD1 might be the D (5 bases). V was pared by 3 bases and J by 1 base, with 14 bases between. Germline CDR1 and CDR2: SGHRS and YFSETQ. This CDR3 is built from 16 residues. The CDR3 sequence: CASSSGPLQSGNTIYF. CDR3 sequence (DNA): TGCGCCAGCAGCTCAGGGCCACTCCAATCTGGAAACACCATATATTTT. Full variable domain (rest looked up from reference TRBV5-1 and TRBJ1-3): KAGVTQTPRYLIKTRGQQVTLSCSPISGHRSVSWYQQTPGQGLQFLFEYFSETQRNKGNFPGRFSGRQFSNSRSEMNVSTLELGDSALYLCASSSGPLQSGNTIYFGEGSWLTVV.

This chain links TRBV5-8 with TRBJ2-3, with 13 bases fitting TRBD2. Trimming took 4 bases from V and 2 from J; bases not matched to a gene: 7. This CDR3 comprises 17 residues. CDR1 and CDR2 from the germline V gene are SGHTS and YDEGEE. The CDR3 protein is CASSPGLAGRYTDTQYF. The CDR3, as DNA: TGTGCCAGCAGCCCGGGACTAGCGGGGCGATACACAGATACGCAGTATTTT.

V and J are TRBV18 and TRBJ2-5; 7 bases match TRBD1. The CDR3 is 14 amino acids. Germline V gene data show CDR1 as KGHSH and CDR2 as LQKENI. V gave up 4 bases and J gave up 1 base; unmatched junction bases: 3. The CDR3 nucleotides are TGTGCCAGCTCACTCCGGGACAGCCAAGAGACCCAGTACTTC. Its translation: CASSLRDSQETQYF. The entire variable domain, with the rest obtained from reference TRBV18 and TRBJ2-5, is as follows: NAGVMQNPRHLVRRRGQEARLRCSPMKGHSHVYWYRQLPEEGLKFMVYLQKENIIDESGMPKERFSAEFPKEGPSILRIQQVVRGDSAAYFCASSLRDSQETQYFGPGTRLLVL.

The chain recombines TRBV29-1 with TRBJ2-1; possibly TRBD2 for D (5 bases). The CDR3 is 12 amino acids. V dropped 5 bases and J dropped 5 bases, with 10 bases sitting between them. Germline V gene lookup returns CDR1 SQVTM and CDR2 ANQGSEA. CDR3 in amino acids: CSVPAANNEQFF. The CDR3 DNA is TGCAGCGTTCCAGCGGCCAACAATGAGCAGTTCTTC.

This clone turned up a few times. The chain couples TRBV7-8 to TRBJ1-2; D uncertain. Germline V gene lookup returns CDR1 SGHVS and CDR2 FQNEAQ. The CDR3 spans 14 residues. Trimming pared 5 bases from V and 0 bases from J, leaving 10 bases between. In DNA form, the CDR3 reads TGTGCCAGCAGCCCGACTAACACTAACTATGGCTACACCTTC. Translated: CASSPTNTNYGYTF.

This chain links TRBV19 with TRBJ2-1, with TRBD2 matching 13 bases. Germline CDR1 is LNHDA and CDR2 is SQIVND (reference sequence). The CDR3 loop spans 16 amino acids. V gave up 6 bases and J gave up 8 bases; unmatched junction bases: 10. The CDR3 reads CASRATSGRDLDEQFF. The CDR3 coding sequence is TGTGCCAGTAGGGCCACTAGCGGGAGGGATTTGGATGAGCAGTTCTTC.

This chain links TRBV24-1 with TRBJ2-3; 7 bases map to TRBD2. The length of the CDR3 is 17 residues. Losses at the gene ends were 3 bases for V and 4 bases for J; bases not matched to a gene: 12. Germline values: CDR1 KGHDR, CDR2 SFDVKD. CDR3 protein: CATSDPLAVYGADTQYF. CDR3 sequence (DNA): TGTGCCACCAGTGATCCCCTAGCGGTTTATGGGGCAGATACGCAGTATTTT.

There are a few counts of this clone. J is TRBJ2-3 and V is TRBV9; D may be TRBD2 (6 bases). The CDR3 is made up of 15 amino acids. The germline CDR1 and CDR2 sequences are SGDLS and YYNGEE. The V end lost 0 bases, the J end lost 3 bases, and 11 bases lay between the germline ends. The CDR3, as DNA: TGTGCCAGCAGCGTAGCGGGAGTGTCGACAGATACGCAGTATTTT. Translated: CASSVAGVSTDTQYF.